This TCR beta chain was found in a study of blood T cell repertoires in COVID-19. Study in general: Acute and convalescent COVID-19 specimens originated in the United States, Italy and Spain. From T cells, B-cell-depleted T cells, or PBMCs came the material, which was cDNA or gDNA.

Adults between about 18 and 89 years of age took part from 24 US areas. The germline CDR1 and CDR2 sequences are KGHSH and LQKENI. The V gene lost 1 base and the J gene lost 8 bases, with 14 bases spanning the gap. CDR3 length: 15 amino acids. Original analysis: It was from reference gene primer amplification that nucleated cell counts were estimated. The repertoire was sequenced with immunoSEQ multiplex PCR; TCRdb's copy has only in-frame clones and lacks some. V and J calls plus clone size are reproduced from that table; the DNA served to infer D and trimming. The sample yields 400,000 to 450,000 clones, 80% to 90% seen once.

The TCR was taken from a man aged 30 to 45 who had recovered from COVID-19. The chain joins TRBV18 to TRBJ1-4, with D maybe TRBD1 (5 bases). The sample taken for sequencing was PBMCs or T cells enriched from blood (not recorded which). DNA for the CDR3: TGTGCCAGCTCACCACGAGGGGACTCGCGGGAAAAACTGTTTTTT. This codes for CASSPRGDSREKLFF.